This T cell receptor beta chain was captured in a study of T cells after yellow fever vaccination. The germline V and J ends were trimmed by 4 bases and 2 bases, with 15 bases remaining between them. The CDR3 runs 15 residues. The germline V gene encodes CDR1 MNHEY and CDR2 SVGEGT. TCR cDNA was made by 5'RACE template switching, adding a universal primer site and UMIs. TCRdb called the 5' RACE reads again in MiXCR, with one record for every CDR3 protein. The sample yields about 320,000 distinct CDR3 sequences, approximately 12% seen once. The sequencing here drew on CD4+ T cells sorted from PBMCs, taken 45 days after the yellow fever booster vaccination. The genes are TRBV6-2 or TRBV6-3 and TRBJ2-7; the D gene could be TRBD1 or TRBD2 (5 bases each). This sequence originates from a man younger than 30 who received the YFV17D yellow fever vaccine. CDR3 sequence: CASSSAGTAPYEQYF. The DNA of the CDR3 is TGTGCCAGCAGTTCGGCCGGGACGGCACCCTACGAGCAGTACTTC.